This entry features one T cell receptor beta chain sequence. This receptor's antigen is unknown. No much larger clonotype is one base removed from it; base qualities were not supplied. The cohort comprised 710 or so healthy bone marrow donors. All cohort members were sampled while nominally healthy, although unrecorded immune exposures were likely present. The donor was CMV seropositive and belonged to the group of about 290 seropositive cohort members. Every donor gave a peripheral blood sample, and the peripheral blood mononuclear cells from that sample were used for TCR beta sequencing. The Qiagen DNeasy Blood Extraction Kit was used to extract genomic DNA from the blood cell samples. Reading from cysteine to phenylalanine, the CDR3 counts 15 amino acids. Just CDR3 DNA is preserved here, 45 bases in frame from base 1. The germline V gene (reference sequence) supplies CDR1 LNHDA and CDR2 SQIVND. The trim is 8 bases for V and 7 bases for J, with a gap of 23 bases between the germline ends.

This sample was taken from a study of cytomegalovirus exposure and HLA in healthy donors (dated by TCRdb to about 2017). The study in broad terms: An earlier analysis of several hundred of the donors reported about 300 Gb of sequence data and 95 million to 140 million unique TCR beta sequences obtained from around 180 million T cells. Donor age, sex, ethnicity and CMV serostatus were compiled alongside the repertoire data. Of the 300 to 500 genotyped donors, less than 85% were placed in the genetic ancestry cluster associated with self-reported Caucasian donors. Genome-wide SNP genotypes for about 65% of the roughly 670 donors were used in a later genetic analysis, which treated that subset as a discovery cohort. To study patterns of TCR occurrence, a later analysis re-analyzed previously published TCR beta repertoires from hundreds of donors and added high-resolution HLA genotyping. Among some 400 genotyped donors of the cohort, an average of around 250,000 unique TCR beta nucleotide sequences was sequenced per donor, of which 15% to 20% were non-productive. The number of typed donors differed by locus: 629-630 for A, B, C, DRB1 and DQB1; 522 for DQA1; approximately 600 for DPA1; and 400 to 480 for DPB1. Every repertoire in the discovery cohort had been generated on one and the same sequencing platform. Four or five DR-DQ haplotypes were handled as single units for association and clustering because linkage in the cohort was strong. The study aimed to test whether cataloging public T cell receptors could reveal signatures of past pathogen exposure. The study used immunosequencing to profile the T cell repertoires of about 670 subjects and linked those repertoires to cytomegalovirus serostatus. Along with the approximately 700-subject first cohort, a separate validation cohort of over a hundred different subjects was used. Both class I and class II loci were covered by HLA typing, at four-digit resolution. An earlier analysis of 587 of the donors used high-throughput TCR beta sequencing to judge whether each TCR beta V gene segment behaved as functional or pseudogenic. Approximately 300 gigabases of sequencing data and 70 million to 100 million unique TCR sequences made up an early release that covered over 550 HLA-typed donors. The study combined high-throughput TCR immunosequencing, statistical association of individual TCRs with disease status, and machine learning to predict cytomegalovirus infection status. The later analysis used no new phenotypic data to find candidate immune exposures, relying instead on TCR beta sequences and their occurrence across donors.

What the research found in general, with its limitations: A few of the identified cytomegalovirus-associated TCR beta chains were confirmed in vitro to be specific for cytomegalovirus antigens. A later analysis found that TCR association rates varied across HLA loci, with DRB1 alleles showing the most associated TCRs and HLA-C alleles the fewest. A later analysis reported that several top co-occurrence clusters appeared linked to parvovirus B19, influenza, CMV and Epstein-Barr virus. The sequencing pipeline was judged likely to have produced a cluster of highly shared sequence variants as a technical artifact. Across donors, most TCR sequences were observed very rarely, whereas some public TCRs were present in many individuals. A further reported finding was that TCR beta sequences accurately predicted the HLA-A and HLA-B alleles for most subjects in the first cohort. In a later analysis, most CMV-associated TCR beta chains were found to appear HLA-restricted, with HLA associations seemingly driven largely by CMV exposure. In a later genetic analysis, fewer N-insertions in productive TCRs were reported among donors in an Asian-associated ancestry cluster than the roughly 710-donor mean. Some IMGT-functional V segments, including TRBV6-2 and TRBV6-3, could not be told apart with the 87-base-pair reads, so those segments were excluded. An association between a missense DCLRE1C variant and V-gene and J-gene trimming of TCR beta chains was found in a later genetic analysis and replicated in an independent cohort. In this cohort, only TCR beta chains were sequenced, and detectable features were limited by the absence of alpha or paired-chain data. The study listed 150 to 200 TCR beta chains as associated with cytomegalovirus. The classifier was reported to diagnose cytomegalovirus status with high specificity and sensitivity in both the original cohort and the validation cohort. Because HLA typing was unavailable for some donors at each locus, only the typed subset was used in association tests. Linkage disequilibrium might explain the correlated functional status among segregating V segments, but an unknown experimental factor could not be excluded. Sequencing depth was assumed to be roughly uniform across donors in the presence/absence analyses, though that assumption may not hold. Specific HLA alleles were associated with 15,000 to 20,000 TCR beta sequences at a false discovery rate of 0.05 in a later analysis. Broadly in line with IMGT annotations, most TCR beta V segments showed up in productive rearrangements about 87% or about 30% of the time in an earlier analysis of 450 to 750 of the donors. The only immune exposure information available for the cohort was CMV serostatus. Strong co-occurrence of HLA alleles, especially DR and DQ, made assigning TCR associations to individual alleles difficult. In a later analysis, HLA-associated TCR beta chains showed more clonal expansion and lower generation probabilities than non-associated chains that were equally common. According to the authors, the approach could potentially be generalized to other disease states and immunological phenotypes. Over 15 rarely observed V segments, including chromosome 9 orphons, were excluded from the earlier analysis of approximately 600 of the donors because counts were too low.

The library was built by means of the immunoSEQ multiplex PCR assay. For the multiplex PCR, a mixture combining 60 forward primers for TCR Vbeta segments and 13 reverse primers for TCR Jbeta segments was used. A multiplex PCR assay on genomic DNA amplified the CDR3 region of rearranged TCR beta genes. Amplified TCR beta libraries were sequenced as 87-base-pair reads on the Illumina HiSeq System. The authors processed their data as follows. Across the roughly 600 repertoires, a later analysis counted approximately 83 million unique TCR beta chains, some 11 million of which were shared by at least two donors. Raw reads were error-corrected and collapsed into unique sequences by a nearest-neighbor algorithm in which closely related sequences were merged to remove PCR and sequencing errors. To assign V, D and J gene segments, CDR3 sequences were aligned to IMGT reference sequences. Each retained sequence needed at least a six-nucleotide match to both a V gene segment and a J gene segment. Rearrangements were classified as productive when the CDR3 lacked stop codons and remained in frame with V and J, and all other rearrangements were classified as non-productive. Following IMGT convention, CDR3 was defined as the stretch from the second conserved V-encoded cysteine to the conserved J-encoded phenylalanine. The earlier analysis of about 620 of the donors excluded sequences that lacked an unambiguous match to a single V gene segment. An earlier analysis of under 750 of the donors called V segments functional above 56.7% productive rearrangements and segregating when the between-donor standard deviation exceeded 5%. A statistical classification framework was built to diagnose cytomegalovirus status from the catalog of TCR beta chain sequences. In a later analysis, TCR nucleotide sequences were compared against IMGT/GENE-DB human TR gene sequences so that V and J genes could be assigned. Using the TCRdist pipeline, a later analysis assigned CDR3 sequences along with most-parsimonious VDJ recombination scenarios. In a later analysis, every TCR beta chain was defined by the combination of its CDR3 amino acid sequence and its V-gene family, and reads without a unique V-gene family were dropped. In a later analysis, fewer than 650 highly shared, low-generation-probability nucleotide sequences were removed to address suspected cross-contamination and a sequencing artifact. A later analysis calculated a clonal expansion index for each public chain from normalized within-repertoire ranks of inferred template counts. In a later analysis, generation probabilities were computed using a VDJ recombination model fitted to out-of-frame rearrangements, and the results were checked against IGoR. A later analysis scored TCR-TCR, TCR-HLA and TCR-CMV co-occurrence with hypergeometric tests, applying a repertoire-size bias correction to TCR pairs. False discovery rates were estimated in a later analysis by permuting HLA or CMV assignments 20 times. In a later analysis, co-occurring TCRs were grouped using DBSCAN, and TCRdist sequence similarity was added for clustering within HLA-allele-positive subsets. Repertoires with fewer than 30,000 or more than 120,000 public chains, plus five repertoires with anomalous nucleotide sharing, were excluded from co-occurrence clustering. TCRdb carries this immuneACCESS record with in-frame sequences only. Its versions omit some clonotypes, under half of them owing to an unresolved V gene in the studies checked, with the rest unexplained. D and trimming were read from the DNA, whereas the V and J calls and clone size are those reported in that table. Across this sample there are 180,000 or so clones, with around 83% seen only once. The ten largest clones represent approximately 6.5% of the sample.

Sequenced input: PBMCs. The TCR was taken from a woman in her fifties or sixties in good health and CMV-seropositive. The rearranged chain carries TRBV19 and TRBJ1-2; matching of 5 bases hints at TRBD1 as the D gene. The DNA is TGTGCCAGTCGGTCCGGGGGAAATTCGGGCTCTGGCTACACCTTC. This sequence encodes CASRSGGNSGSGYTF.